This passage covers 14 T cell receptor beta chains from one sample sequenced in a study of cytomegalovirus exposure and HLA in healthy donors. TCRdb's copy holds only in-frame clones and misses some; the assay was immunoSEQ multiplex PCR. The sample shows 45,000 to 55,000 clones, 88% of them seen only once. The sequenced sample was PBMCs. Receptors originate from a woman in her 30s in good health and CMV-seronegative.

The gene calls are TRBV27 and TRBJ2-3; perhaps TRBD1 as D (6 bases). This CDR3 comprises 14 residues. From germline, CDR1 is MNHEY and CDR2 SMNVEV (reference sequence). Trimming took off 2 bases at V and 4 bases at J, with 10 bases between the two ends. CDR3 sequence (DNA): TGTGCCAGCAGTTTAGTCAGGGGTGCAGATACGCAGTATTTT. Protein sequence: CASSLVRGADTQYF.

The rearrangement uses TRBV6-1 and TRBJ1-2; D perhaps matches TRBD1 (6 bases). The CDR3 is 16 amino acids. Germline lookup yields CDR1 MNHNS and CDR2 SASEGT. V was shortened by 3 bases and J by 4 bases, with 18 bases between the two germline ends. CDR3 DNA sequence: TGTGCCAGCAGTGAGTTGAACAGGGCGATAGGCTATGGCTACACCTTC. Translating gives CASSELNRAIGYGYTF.

This CDR3 is CATSRDLAGGSTDTQYF. For the CDR3, the DNA is TGTGCCACCAGCAGAGATCTCGCGGGAGGGTCCACAGATACGCAGTATTTT. The chain recombines TRBV15 with TRBJ2-3; 9 positions agree with TRBD2. CDR1 LNHNV and CDR2 YYDKDF come from the germline V gene (reference sequence). J lost 2 bases, V lost 0 bases, and 6 bases had no gene match. This CDR3 contains 17 residues. The whole variable domain, filled in from reference TRBV15 and TRBJ2-3, reads DAMVIQNPRYQVTQFGKPVTLSCSQTLNHNVMYWYQQKSSQAPKLLFHYYDKDFNNEADTPDNFQSRRPNTSFCFLDIRSPGLGDTAMYLCATSRDLAGGSTDTQYFGPGTRLTVL.

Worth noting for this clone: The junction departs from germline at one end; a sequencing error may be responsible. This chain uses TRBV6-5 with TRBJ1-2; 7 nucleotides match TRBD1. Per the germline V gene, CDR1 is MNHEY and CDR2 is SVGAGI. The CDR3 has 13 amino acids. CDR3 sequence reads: CASVADRTEIDDF. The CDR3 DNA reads TGTGCCAGCGTCGCGGACAGGACAGAGATAGATGACTTC.

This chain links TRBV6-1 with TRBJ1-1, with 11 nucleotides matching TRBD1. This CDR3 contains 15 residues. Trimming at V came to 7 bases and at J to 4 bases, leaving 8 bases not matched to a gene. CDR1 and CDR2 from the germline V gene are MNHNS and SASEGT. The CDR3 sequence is CASTGQGAVVTEAFF. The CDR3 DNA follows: TGTGCCAGCACCGGACAGGGGGCCGTAGTCACTGAAGCTTTCTTT.

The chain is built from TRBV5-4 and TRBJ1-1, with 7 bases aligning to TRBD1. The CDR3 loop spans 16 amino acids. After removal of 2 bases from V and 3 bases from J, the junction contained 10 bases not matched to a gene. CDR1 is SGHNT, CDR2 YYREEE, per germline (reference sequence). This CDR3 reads CASSLRSGQWDTEAFF. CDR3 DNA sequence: TGTGCCAGCAGCTTAAGGTCGGGACAGTGGGACACTGAAGCTTTCTTT.

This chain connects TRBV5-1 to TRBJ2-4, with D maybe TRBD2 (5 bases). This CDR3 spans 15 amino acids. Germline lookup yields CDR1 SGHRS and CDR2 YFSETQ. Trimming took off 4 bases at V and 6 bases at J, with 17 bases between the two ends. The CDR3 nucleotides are TGCGCCAGCAGCATCGACGGCGGGCCTGGAAACATTCAGTACTTC. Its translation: CASSIDGGPGNIQYF.

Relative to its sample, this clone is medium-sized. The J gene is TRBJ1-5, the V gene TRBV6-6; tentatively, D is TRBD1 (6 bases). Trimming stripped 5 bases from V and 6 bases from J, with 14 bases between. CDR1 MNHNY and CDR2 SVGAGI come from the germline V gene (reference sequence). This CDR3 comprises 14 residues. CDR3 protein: CASSRSGAPQPQHF. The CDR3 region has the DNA TGTGCCAGCAGTAGGTCAGGGGCCCCTCAGCCCCAGCATTTT.

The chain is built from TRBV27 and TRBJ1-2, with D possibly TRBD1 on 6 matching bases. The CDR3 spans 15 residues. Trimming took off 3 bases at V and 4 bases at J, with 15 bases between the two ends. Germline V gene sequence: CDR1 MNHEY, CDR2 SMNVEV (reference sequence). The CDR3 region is CASSLLGGRLYGYTF. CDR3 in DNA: TGTGCCAGCAGTTTGTTGGGGGGGCGGCTCTATGGCTACACCTTC.

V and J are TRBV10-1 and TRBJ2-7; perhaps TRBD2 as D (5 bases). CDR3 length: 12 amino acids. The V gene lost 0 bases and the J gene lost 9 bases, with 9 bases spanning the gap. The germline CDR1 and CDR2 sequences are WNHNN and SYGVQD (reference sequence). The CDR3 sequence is CASSESYGVQYF. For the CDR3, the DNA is TGCGCCAGCAGTGAGTCGTACGGGGTGCAGTACTTC.

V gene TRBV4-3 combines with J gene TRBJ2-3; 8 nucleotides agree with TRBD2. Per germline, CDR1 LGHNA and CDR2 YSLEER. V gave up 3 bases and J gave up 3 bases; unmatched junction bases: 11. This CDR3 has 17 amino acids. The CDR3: CASSQTAAGAVTDTQYF. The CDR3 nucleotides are TGCGCCAGCAGCCAGACGGCAGCGGGAGCTGTAACAGATACGCAGTATTTT.

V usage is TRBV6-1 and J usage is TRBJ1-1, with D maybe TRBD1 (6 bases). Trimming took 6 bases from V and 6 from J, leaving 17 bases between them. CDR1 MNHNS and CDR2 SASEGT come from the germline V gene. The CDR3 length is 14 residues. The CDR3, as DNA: TGTGCCAGCAGCTCCAGGGGTGGCATGGCTGAAGCTTTCTTT. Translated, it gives CASSSRGGMAEAFF.

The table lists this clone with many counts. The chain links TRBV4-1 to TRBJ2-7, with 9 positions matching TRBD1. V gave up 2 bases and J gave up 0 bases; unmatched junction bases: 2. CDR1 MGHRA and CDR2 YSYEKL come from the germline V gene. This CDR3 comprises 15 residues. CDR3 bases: TGCGCCAGCAGCCAATCGGGACAGGGCTCCTACGAGCAGTACTTC. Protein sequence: CASSQSGQGSYEQYF.

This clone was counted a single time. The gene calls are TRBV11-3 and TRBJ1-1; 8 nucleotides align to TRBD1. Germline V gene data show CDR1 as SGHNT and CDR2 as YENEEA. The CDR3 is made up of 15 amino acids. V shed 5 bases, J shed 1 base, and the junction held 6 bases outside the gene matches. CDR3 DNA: TGTGCCAGCAGCCCAAGACAGGGGAAGAACACTGAAGCTTTCTTT. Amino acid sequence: CASSPRQGKNTEAFF.